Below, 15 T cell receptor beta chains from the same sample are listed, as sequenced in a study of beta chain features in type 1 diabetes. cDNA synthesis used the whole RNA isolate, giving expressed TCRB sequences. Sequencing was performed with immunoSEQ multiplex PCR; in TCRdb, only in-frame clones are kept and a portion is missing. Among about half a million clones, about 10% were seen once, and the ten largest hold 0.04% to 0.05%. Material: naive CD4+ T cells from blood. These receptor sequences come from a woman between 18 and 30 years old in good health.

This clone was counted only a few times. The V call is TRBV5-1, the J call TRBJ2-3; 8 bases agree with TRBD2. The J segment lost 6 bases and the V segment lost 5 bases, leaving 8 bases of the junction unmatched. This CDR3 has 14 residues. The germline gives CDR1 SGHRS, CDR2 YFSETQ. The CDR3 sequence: CASRVTGTSDTQYF. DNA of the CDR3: TGCGCCAGCAGAGTCACCGGGACTAGTGATACGCAGTATTTT.

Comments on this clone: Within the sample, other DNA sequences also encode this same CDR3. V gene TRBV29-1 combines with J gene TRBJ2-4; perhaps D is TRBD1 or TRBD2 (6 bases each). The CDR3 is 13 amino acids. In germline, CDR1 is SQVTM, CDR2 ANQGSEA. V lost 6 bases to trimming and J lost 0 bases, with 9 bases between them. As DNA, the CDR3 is TGCAGCGTCCGGGGGCTAGCCAAAAACATTCAGTACTTC. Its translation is CSVRGLAKNIQYF.

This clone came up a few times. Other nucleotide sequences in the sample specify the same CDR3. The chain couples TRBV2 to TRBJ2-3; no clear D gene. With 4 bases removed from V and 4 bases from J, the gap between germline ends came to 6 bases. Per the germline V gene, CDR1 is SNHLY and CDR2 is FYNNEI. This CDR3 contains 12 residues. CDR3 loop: CASSGPADTQYF. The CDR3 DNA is TGTGCCAGCAGTGGCCCGGCAGATACGCAGTATTTT.

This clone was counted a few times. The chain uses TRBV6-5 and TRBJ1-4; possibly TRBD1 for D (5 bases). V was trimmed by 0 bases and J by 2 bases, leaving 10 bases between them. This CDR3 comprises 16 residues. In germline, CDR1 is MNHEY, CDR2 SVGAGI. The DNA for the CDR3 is TGTGCCAGCAGTTACTCTGGCGGGGCTACTAATGAAAAACTGTTTTTT. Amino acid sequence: CASSYSGGATNEKLFF.

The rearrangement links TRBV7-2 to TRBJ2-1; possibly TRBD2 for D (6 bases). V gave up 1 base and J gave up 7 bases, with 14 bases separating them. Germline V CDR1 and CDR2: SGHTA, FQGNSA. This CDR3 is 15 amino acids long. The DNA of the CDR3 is TGTGCCAGCAGCTTAGGGGCTAGCGAATCTAATGAGCAGTTCTTC. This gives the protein CASSLGASESNEQFF.

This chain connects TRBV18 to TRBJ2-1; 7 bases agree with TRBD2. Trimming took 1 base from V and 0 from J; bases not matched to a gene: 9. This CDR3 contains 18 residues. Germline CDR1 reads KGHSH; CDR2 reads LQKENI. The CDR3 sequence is CASSPRLADPSSYNEQFF. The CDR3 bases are TGTGCCAGCTCACCACGGCTAGCGGACCCCAGCTCCTACAATGAGCAGTTCTTC.

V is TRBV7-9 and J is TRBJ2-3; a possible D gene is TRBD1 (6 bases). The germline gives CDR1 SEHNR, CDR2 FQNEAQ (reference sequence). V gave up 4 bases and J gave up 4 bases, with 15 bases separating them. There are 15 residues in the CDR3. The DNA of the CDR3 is TGTGCCAGCAGCTCCGGGACAATTGGGGCAGATACGCAGTATTTT. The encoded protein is CASSSGTIGADTQYF. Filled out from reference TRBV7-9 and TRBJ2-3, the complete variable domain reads DTGVSQNPRHKITKRGQNVTFRCDPISEHNRLYWYRQTLGQGPEFLTYFQNEAQLEKSRLLSDRFSAERPKGSFSTLEIQRTEQGDSAMYLCASSSGTIGADTQYFGPGTRLTVL.

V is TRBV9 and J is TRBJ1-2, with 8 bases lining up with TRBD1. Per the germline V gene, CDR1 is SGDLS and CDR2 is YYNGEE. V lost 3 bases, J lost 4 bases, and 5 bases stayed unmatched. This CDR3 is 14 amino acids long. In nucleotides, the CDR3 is TGTGCCAGCAGCGACGACAGGGGCGGCTATGGCTACACCTTC. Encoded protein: CASSDDRGGYGYTF.

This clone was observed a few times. Here the CDR3 DNA reads TGTGCCTACCGGGGCAGGTTGGACAATGAGCAGTTCTTC. It specifies CAYRGRLDNEQFF. The J gene is TRBJ2-1, the V gene TRBV30; D is possibly TRBD1 or TRBD2 (5 bases each). The CDR3 consists of 13 residues. CDR1 and CDR2 (germline): GTSNPN, SVGIG (reference sequence). V was cut by 7 bases and J by 5 bases, with 15 bases left in between.

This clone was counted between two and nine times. This CDR3 is CASSVQGYYGYTF. In DNA form, the CDR3 reads TGTGCCAGCAGCGTACAGGGATACTATGGCTACACCTTC. The genes are TRBV7-9 and TRBJ1-2; D perhaps matches TRBD1 (6 bases). The germline V gene encodes CDR1 SEHNR and CDR2 FQNEAQ (reference sequence). The CDR3 contains 13 residues. With 5 bases removed from V and 3 bases from J, the gap between germline ends came to 10 bases.

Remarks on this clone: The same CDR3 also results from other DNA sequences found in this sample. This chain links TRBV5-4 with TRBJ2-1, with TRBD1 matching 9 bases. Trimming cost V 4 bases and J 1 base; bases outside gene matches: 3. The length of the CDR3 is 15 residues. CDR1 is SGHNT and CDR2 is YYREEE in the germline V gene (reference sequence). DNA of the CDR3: TGTGCCAGCAGCCGGACAGGGGAGTCCTACAATGAGCAGTTCTTC. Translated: CASSRTGESYNEQFF.

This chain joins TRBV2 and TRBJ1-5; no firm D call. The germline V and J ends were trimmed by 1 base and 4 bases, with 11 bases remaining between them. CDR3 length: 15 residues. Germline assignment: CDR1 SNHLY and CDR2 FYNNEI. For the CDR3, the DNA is TGTGCCAGCAGTGAAGGGCAGATGATTAATCAGCCCCAGCATTTT. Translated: CASSEGQMINQPQHF. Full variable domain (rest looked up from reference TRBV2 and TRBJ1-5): EPEVTQTPSHQVTQMGQEVILRCVPISNHLYFYWYRQILGQKVEFLVSFYNNEISEKSEIFDDQFSVERPDGSNFTLKIRSTKLEDSAMYFCASSEGQMINQPQHFGDGTRLSIL.

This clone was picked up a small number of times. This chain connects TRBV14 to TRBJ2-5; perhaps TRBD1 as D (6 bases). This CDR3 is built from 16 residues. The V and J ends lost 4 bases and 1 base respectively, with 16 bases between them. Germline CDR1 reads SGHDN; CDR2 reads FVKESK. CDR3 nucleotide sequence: TGTGCCAGCAGCCTGACCCGGACAGCTCTCCAAGAGACCCAGTACTTC. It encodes CASSLTRTALQETQYF.

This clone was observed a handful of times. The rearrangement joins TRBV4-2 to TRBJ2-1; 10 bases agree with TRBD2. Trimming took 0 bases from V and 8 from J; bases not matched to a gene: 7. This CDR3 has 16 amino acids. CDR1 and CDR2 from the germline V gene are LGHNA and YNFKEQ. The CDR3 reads CASSQESGRAVDEQFF. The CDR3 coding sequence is TGTGCCAGCAGCCAAGAGAGCGGGAGGGCGGTCGATGAGCAGTTCTTC.

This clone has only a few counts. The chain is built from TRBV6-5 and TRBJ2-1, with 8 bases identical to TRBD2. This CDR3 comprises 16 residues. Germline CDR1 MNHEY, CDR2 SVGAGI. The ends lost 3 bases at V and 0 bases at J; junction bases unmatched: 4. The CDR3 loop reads CASSYQRGSSYNEQFF. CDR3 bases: TGTGCCAGCAGTTATCAGCGGGGGAGCTCCTACAATGAGCAGTTCTTC.